Listed below are T cell receptor beta chains from one sample, sequenced in a study of graft-versus-host responses after intestinal transplantation. The repertoire was sequenced with immunoSEQ multiplex PCR; TCRdb's copy has only in-frame clones and lacks some. The sample lists about 9,300 clones; around nine tenths were seen once. The source material was PBMCs, sampled 43 to 45 days after intestinal transplant. These TCRs come from a human patient who received an intestinal transplant, so some T cells may come from the graft donor. The CDR3 runs from the conserved cysteine through the conserved F or W. The D gene is left open where the match is weak. Clone size is not always given. Where it is, it says once, few, many or a class for expanded clones.

J gene | D gene | V gene | clone size | CDR3 DNA | CDR3 protein
TRBJ2-7 | . | TRBV6-5 | . | TGTGCCAGCAGTTACACGTTTGGAAACTACGAGCAGTACTTC | CASSYTFGNYEQYF
TRBJ2-5 | . | TRBV11-1 | . | TGTGCCAGCAGCCAAAGACACTTCCAAGAGACCCAGTACTTC | CASSQRHFQETQYF
TRBJ1-2 | TRBD1 | TRBV7-6 | . | TGTGCCAGCAGCCTTGCCCCGGGGGACAGGGCCGGCTACACCTTC | CASSLAPGDRAGYTF
TRBJ1-5 | TRBD1 | TRBV5-6 | . | TGTGCCAGCAGCTTGACAGGGGGCAATCAGCCCCAGCATTTT | CASSLTGGNQPQHF
TRBJ1-3 | . | TRBV11-2 | . | TGTGCCAGCACCCCCAAAGCTGGAAACACCATATATTTT | CASTPKAGNTIYF
TRBJ2-5 | TRBD2 | TRBV28 | . | TGTGCCACCTCCTTGGGACTAGCGAGACAAGAGACCCAGTACTTC | CATSLGLARQETQYF
TRBJ2-5 | . | TRBV28 | . | TGTGCCAGCAGTTATACAGGGTACCAAGAGACCCAGTACTTC | CASSYTGYQETQYF
TRBJ2-7 | . | TRBV9 | . | TGTGCCAGCAGCCCATCCGGGACCGCCTACGAGCAGTACTTC | CASSPSGTAYEQYF
TRBJ2-5 | TRBD1 | TRBV6-6 | . | TGTGCCAGCAGCAGGGGGCAAGAGACCCAGTACTTC | CASSRGQETQYF
TRBJ2-7 | . | TRBV7-9 | . | TGTGCCAGCAGCTTAGCGGGCAGGGGAGGGGAGCAGTACTTC | CASSLAGRGGEQYF
TRBJ2-7 | . | TRBV13 | . | TGTGCCAGCAGCTTAGGCCTCGGGGCCGAGCAGTACTTC | CASSLGLGAEQYF
TRBJ2-5 | . | TRBV10-2 | . | TGCGCCAGCAGCGGAGAGACCCAGTACTTC | CASSGETQYF
TRBJ1-2 | . | TRBV15 | . | TGTGCCACCAGCAGAGTAGGAACAGACCTCTATGGCTACACCTTC | CATSRVGTDLYGYTF
TRBJ1-1 | . | TRBV4-1 | . | TGCGCCAGCAGCCAAGATTGGGCGTTGGAAACTGAAGCTTTCTTT | CASSQDWALETEAFF
TRBJ1-2 | . | TRBV12-2 | . | TGTGCAAGTCGCGGTCGGACCCCGGAAAGTGGCTACACCTTC | CASRGRTPESGYTF
TRBJ2-1 | TRBD2 | TRBV9 | once | TGTGCCAGCAGCGAGACTAGCGCTTTGTTTGAGCAGTTCTTC | CASSETSALFEQFF
TRBJ1-5 | . | TRBV6-1 | . | TGTGCCAGCAGTGAATTGAGGGGTTGGCAGCCCCAGCATTTT | CASSELRGWQPQHF
TRBJ2-1 | . | TRBV6-5 | . | TGTGCCAGCAGTTCGGGGGGCGTGCAGTTCTTC | CASSSGGVQFF
TRBJ2-4 | . | TRBV5-1 | . | TGCGCCAGCAGCTTGGCCGGGGACTTCTTAGCGGAAAACATTCAGTACTTC | CASSLAGDFLAENIQYF
TRBJ1-6 | TRBD1 | TRBV2 | few | TGTGCCAGCAAGGGGACAGGGGGCGGTAATTCACCCCTCCACTTT | CASKGTGGGNSPLHF
TRBJ2-5 | TRBD2 | TRBV5-4 | few | TGTGCCAGCAGCTTTATGGCTAGCGGGACTTTCGAGACCCAGTACTTC | CASSFMASGTFETQYF
TRBJ2-7 | . | TRBV6-1 | . | TGTGCCAGCAGTGATGCCGGGACAGCGGGGCGCTACGAGCAGTACTTC | CASSDAGTAGRYEQYF
TRBJ2-4 | . | TRBV18 | . | TGTGCCAGCTCACCAGGAGCAGAAAACATTCAGTACTTC | CASSPGAENIQYF
TRBJ2-5 | TRBD2 | TRBV7-9 | . | TGTGCCAGCAGCTCCCGACTAGCGGCACGTCAAGAGACCCAGTACTTC | CASSSRLAARQETQYF
TRBJ2-4 | TRBD1 | TRBV18 | once | TGTGCCAGCTCGTCGTCCTCGTGGGACAGCTCTAGGGCCAAAAACATTCAGTACTTC | CASSSSSWDSSRAKNIQYF
TRBJ1-6 | . | TRBV28 | . | TGTGCCAGCAGTTTAGGGCCTACTTATTCACCCCTCCACTTT | CASSLGPTYSPLHF
TRBJ1-6 | . | TRBV28 | . | TGTGCCAGCAGTCCCGGGGGGAGCTCCTATAATTCACCCCTCCACTTT | CASSPGGSSYNSPLHF
TRBJ2-7 | TRBD1 | TRBV6-5 | . | TGTGCCAGCAACCGACGCGACAGGGACTCCTACGAGCAGTACTTC | CASNRRDRDSYEQYF
TRBJ1-6 | . | TRBV5-1 | . | TGCGCCAGCAGCCCGGGAGGGGCCTGGAATAATTCACCCCTCCACTTT | CASSPGGAWNNSPLHF
TRBJ2-1 | . | TRBV19 | . | TGTGCCAGTAGTATAGATTGGGGACTTTACAATGAGCAGTTCTTC | CASSIDWGLYNEQFF
TRBJ1-4 | TRBD1 | TRBV16 | . | TGTGCCAGCAGACCAACAGGGGATGACGAAAAACTGTTTTTT | CASRPTGDDEKLFF
TRBJ1-6 | . | TRBV13 | . | TGTGCCAGCAGCCCTACGCCAGGGCTATCACCCCTCCACTTT | CASSPTPGLSPLHF
TRBJ2-1 | TRBD2 | TRBV11-2 | . | TGTGCCAGCAGCTTATTGGGACTAGCGCTGTACAATGAGCAGTTCTTC | CASSLLGLALYNEQFF
TRBJ2-1 | TRBD2 | TRBV9 | . | TGTGCCAGCGGGACTAGCGGGAGCTCCTACAATGAGCAGTTCTTC | CASGTSGSSYNEQFF
TRBJ1-2 | TRBD1 | TRBV11-2 | . | TGTGCCAGCACCTCGAAACCGGGACAGGGACGGGGCTACACCTTC | CASTSKPGQGRGYTF
TRBJ2-7 | . | TRBV6-5 | . | TGTGCCAGCAGTCCCGGCAGGGGAGTCTACGAGCAGTACTTC | CASSPGRGVYEQYF
TRBJ2-3 | . | TRBV28 | . | TGTGCCAGCAGTTCACTAGCGGACAGGGGAGATACGCAGTATTTT | CASSSLADRGDTQYF
TRBJ2-3 | . | TRBV19 | . | TGTGCCAGTAGTATAGGGTTAAGCACAGATACGCAGTATTTT | CASSIGLSTDTQYF
TRBJ1-3 | . | TRBV6-1 | . | TGTGCCATCTCTGTGGCCGTCTACTCTGGAAACACCATATATTTT | CAISVAVYSGNTIYF
TRBJ2-7 | . | TRBV10-3 | . | TGTGCCGCCTCCAACCGGGACACAACCTACGAGCAGTACTTC | CAASNRDTTYEQYF
TRBJ1-2 | . | TRBV12-5 | . | TGTGCTAGTGCCGCGTGGGCAGCTGATGGCTACACCTTC | CASAAWAADGYTF
TRBJ1-6 | . | TRBV6-1 | . | TGTGCCACAGGAGGCTCACCCCTCCACTTT | CATGGSPLHF